This T cell receptor (beta chain) emerged from a study of T cell changes during pregnancy in multiple sclerosis. The CDR3 consists of 14 residues. Deletions cut 9 bases from V and 2 bases from J, with 14 bases between. The V gene's germline CDR1 is SNHLY and CDR2 FYNNEI. Assay: immunoSEQ multiplex PCR; the TCRdb copy retains only in-frame clones and omits some. This table has some 51,000 clones, roughly 94% appearing once. Sequencing was performed on CD4+ T cells from peripheral blood mononuclear cells, taken in the second trimester of pregnancy. The receptor comes from a female donor with multiple sclerosis, enrolled in a pregnancy study. The rearrangement links TRBV2 to TRBJ2-1; D is undetermined. CDR3 nucleotides: TGTGCCAGTGGTTCAACAGCTGCCTACAATGAGCAGTTCTTC. Protein product: CASGSTAAYNEQFF.